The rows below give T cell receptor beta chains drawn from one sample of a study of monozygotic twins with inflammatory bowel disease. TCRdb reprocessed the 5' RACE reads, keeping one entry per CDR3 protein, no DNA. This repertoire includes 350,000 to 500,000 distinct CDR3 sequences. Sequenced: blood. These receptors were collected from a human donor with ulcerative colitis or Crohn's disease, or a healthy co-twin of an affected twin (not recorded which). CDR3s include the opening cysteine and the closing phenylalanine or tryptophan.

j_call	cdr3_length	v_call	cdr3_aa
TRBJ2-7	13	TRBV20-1	CSARLGTIYEQYF
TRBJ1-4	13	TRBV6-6	CASSYPEEEALFF
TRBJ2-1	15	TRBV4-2	CASSPGTGVYNEQFF
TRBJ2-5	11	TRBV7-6	CASRDKETQYF
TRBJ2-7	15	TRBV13	CASSFTSAGGYEQYF
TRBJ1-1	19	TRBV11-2	CASSWRTGTGGAGNTEAFF
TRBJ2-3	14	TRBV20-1	CSARPSGSSDTQYF
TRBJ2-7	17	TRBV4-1	CASSQVMGILGSYEQYF
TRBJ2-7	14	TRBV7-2	CASSPGNLAYEQYF
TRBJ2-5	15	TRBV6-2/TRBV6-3	CASSPSTGGMETQYF
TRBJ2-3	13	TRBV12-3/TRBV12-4	CASNQVRTDTQYF
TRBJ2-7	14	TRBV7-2	CASSPSGHIYEQYF
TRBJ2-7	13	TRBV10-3	CAISDPYSSEQYF
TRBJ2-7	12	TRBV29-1	CSVRQGAHEQYF
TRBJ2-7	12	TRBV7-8	CASSLAQGRQYF
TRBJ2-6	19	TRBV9	CASSPHLETWTFGANVLTF
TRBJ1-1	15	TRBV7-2	CASSLAHTGGTEAFF
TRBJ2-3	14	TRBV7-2	CASSLGDDTDTQYF
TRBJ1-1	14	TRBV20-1	CSAREGTGLLKAFF
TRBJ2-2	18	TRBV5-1	CASSWTSGGVRNTGELFF
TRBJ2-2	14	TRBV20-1	CSAMAGPNTGELFF
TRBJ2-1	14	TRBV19	CASRGTGGYNEQFF
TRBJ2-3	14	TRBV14	CASSQVYRPDTQYF
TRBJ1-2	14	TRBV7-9	CASSPGGTALGYTF